This T cell receptor (beta chain) was sequenced for a study of ipilimumab plus nivolumab after autologous stem cell transplantation. Study context: The DLBCL group included primary refractory and relapsed cases. Study findings and constraints: Per the authors, repertoire, Treg and microbiota data justify further study.

Ipilimumab, 1 mg/kg, started 14 to 28 days after autologous transplant. Details on this clone: The antigen remains undetermined.

Germline CDR1 reads KGHSH; CDR2 reads LQKENI. The CDR3 covers 15 residues. V was shortened by 3 bases and J by 3 bases, with 13 bases between the two germline ends. TCRdb's table, derived via immunoSEQ multiplex PCR, lists solely in-frame clones and lacks some. Of about 12,000 clones in the sample, roughly 73% are singletons; the top ten hold around 15%. Specimen: PBMCs, collected in a trial of ipilimumab plus nivolumab as post-transplant consolidation. The clonotype comes from a male donor with diffuse large B-cell lymphoma. The chain couples TRBV18 to TRBJ2-3; a possible D gene is TRBD1 (5 bases). This CDR3 is CASSPQGLMTDTQYF. The CDR3 nucleotides read TGTGCCAGCTCACCGCAGGGCTTGATGACAGATACGCAGTATTTT.